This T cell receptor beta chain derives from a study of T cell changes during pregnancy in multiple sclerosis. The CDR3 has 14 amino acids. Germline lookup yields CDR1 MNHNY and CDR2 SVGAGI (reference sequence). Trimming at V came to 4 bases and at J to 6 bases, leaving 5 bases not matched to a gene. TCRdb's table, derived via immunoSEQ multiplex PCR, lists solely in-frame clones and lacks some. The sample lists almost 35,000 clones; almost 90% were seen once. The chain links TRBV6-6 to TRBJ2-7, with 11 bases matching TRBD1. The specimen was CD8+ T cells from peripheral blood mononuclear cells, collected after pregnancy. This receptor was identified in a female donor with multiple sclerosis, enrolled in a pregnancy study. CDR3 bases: TGTGCCAGCAGTTCGACTGGGACAGGGGGCGAGCAGTACTTC. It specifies CASSSTGTGGEQYF.